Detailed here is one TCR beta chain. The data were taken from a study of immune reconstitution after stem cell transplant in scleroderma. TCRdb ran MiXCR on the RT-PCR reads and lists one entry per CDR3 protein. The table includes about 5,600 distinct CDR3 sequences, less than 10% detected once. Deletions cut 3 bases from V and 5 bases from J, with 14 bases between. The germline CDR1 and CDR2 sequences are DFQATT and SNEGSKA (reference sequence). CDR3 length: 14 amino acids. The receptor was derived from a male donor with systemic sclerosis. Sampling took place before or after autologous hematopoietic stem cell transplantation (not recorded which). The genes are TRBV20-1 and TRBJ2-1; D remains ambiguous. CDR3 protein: CSASAARDHNEQFF. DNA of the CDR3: TGCAGTGCTAGTGCAGCTAGAGACCACAATGAGCAGTTCTTC.